Sequencing of this T cell receptor (beta chain) was carried out in a study of PD-1 blockade in classical Hodgkin lymphoma. CDR1 is LNHDA, CDR2 SQIVND, per germline (reference sequence). Trimming removed 5 bases at V and 0 bases at J, with 19 bases between. The CDR3 has 17 amino acids. Every single patient, without exception, relapsed after autologous stem cell transplantation, and brentuximab vedotin exposure varied. Here immunoSEQ multiplex PCR was the method, and the copy in TCRdb shows in-frame clones only, minus some. The sample lists around 91,000 clones, under 90% seen once, with roughly 21% in the top ten.

The V and J genes are TRBV19 and TRBJ1-2; TRBD1 is a possible D gene (6 bases). The material sequenced was peripheral blood mononuclear cells (PBMCs), taken at baseline. The source is a human donor with classical Hodgkin lymphoma. CDR3 sequence (DNA): TGTGCCAGTAGTTCCTCCCTCCGGGACACAACTAACTATGGCTACACCTTC. Amino acids: CASSSSLRDTTNYGYTF.